The clone carrying this TCR beta chain was detected many times. Antigen: not known. Study findings and constraints: The larger-cohort validation was restricted to a single TCR beta V-J rearrangement rather than whole repertoires. Tumor-infiltrating Treg TCR alpha and beta sequences overlapped most with tumor naive CD4+ T cells, then blood naive. The TCR gene usage of tumor memory CD4+ T cells clustered together with blood and lymph node memory CD4+ cells and with lymph node naive CD4+ cells.

Treg sorting used a CD4+CD25+CD127-/low gate. Full-length variable regions came from constant-region reverse primers plus semi-nested Nested Universal Primer A PCR. A single record per CDR3 protein comes from TCRdb applying MiXCR to the 5' RACE reads. The sample includes 10,000 to 12,000 distinct CDR3 sequences, roughly a sixth of them seen just once. Trimming removed 1 base at V and 0 bases at J, with 12 bases between. Germline loops: CDR1 DFQATT, CDR2 SNEGSKA (reference sequence). The CDR3 loop spans 15 amino acids. The rearrangement uses TRBV20-1 and TRBJ1-1; a weak D match, TRBD1 (5 bases). This clonotype originated in a female donor with breast cancer. The sample was Tregs sorted from a lymph node. The CDR3 region is CSARASQGLNTEAFF. Written as DNA, the CDR3 is TGCAGTGCTAGAGCCTCTCAGGGACTGAACACTGAAGCTTTCTTT.